The TCR beta chain under discussion was sequenced for a study of CD8 T cells in ankylosing spondylitis. Making the TCR beta libraries involved quantitative 5'-RACE with molecular barcodes. TCRdb fed the 5' RACE reads into MiXCR, producing one record per CDR3 protein. The table shows 250,000 to 350,000 distinct CDR3 sequences, with 20% occurring only once. Trimming at V came to 7 bases and at J to 4 bases, leaving 6 bases not matched to a gene. This CDR3 comprises 15 residues. General observations from the study: Ankylosing spondylitis blood appeared to be characterized by a TCR beta motif of eight highly homologous variants. Disease-linked clones were reportedly significantly enriched in matched ankylosing spondylitis synovial fluid.

This clonotype occurred a few times. The target antigen is unknown. This sequence was found in a male donor with ankylosing spondylitis or in good health (not recorded which). The chain carries TRBV12-3 or TRBV12-4 and TRBJ2-1; 11 bases align to TRBD1. Sequencing input: blood, either unsorted or a sorted T cell fraction (not recorded which). Here the CDR3 reads CASTRDRGAYNEQFF. The CDR3 DNA reads as TGTGCCAGCACCCGGGACAGGGGGGCATACAATGAGCAGTTCTTC.